The 9 T cell receptor beta chains given below trace back to one sample, sequenced in a study of OX40 agonist ivuxolimab in advanced cancers. Sequenced by immunoSEQ multiplex PCR; TCRdb stores in-frame clones only, minus some. The table includes approximately 39,000 clones, around 90% detected once. Sequences were derived from CD4+ or CD8+ T cells sorted from blood, sampled in a trial of the OX40 agonist ivuxolimab. The receptors shown here come from an adult with an advanced solid tumor such as melanoma, head and neck, liver or kidney cancer.

The chain joins TRBV13 to TRBJ2-7; 7 bases map to TRBD2. The CDR3 length is 14 residues. V gave up 6 bases and J gave up 5 bases; unmatched junction bases: 10. Germline CDR1 is PRHDT and CDR2 is FYEKMQ (reference sequence). CDR3 residues: CASRYTGGGDEQYF. The CDR3 coding sequence is TGTGCCAGCAGATACACGGGAGGAGGGGACGAGCAGTACTTC.

The CDR3 sequence: CASSFESNQPQHF. In nucleotides, the CDR3 is TGTGCCAGCAGTTTCGAGAGTAATCAGCCCCAGCATTTT. The chain combines TRBV28 with TRBJ1-5, with D unresolved. Trimming cost V 3 bases and J 4 bases, with 7 bases left between them. This CDR3 has 13 amino acids. Germline V gene lookup returns CDR1 MDHEN and CDR2 SYDVKM.

The J gene is TRBJ2-7, the V gene TRBV28, with 8 bases matching TRBD1. Germline values: CDR1 MDHEN, CDR2 SYDVKM. CDR3 length: 15 residues. The trim removed 6 bases at V and 0 bases at J, leaving 7 bases unmatched. CDR3 bases: TGTGCCAGCAGACAGAGACAGGGGCTCTCCTACGAGCAGTACTTC. Translated, it gives CASRQRQGLSYEQYF.

The chain is built from TRBV4-1 and TRBJ1-5; no reliable D call. The CDR3 length is 15 residues. Per germline, CDR1 MGHRA and CDR2 YSYEKL. Trimming pared 1 base from V and 0 bases from J, leaving 7 bases between. The CDR3 is CASSQGGFSNQPQHF. In nucleotides, the CDR3 is TGCGCCAGCAGCCAAGGGGGATTTAGCAATCAGCCCCAGCATTTT.

The rearrangement uses TRBV2 and TRBJ2-7, with D maybe TRBD2 (5 bases). Germline V lookup: CDR1 SNHLY, CDR2 FYNNEI. The CDR3 length is 13 residues. Trimming pared 2 bases from V and 4 bases from J, leaving 9 bases between. In nucleotides, the CDR3 is TGTGCCAGCAGTGAACTCGGGAATTACGAGCAGTACTTC. It translates to CASSELGNYEQYF.

The V call is TRBV27, the J call TRBJ2-2; 9 bases align to TRBD2. V shed 7 bases, J shed 6 bases, and the junction held 9 bases outside the gene matches. Germline CDR1 reads MNHEY; CDR2 reads SMNVEV (reference sequence). The CDR3 length is 15 residues. CDR3 loop: CASKTGTSWPGELFF. The CDR3 nucleotides read TGTGCCAGCAAAACCGGGACTAGCTGGCCCGGGGAGCTGTTTTTT.

The genes are TRBV19 and TRBJ2-5; no firm D call. The germline CDR1 and CDR2 sequences are LNHDA and SQIVND (reference sequence). This CDR3 is built from 13 residues. V was trimmed by 3 bases and J by 3 bases, leaving 8 bases between them. The CDR3 loop reads CASSIGAEETQYF. As DNA, the CDR3 is TGTGCCAGTAGTATCGGTGCAGAAGAGACCCAGTACTTC.

The chain carries TRBV6-5 and TRBJ1-5; D is unclear. CDR1 and CDR2 from the germline V gene are MNHEY and SVGAGI. CDR3 length equals 16 residues. Trimming removed 0 bases at V and 0 bases at J, with 9 bases between. The CDR3 region has the DNA TGTGCCAGCAGTTACTCGAGCCCCTATAGCAATCAGCCCCAGCATTTT. Amino acids: CASSYSSPYSNQPQHF.

A single count supports this clone. The chain combines TRBV7-9 with TRBJ2-1; no definite D call. This CDR3 has 15 residues. Germline V gene sequence: CDR1 SEHNR, CDR2 FQNEAQ (reference sequence). The V end lost 1 base, the J end lost 5 bases, and 12 bases lay between the germline ends. The CDR3 nucleotides read TGTGCCAGCAGCTTAGGTTACCACCCTAACAATGAGCAGTTCTTC. Protein product: CASSLGYHPNNEQFF.